This T cell receptor (beta chain) was identified in a study of T cells after yellow fever vaccination. Points from the study as a whole: Shared CD4/CD8 clonotypes were a small share, likely from convergent recombination.

Germline values: CDR1 SGDLS, CDR2 YYNGEE. V lost 4 bases, J lost 2 bases, and 12 bases lay in between. This CDR3 has 14 amino acids. Regarding this clonotype: Its antigen is as yet unknown.

A process of 5'RACE template switching, which added a universal primer site and UMIs, was used to make TCR cDNA. In TCRdb, the 5' RACE reads were re-called with MiXCR into one record per CDR3 protein. The data contain a few hundred thousand distinct CDR3 sequences, 8.7% of them seen just once; the ten biggest clones take up about 3.7%. The sample in question was CD4+ T cells sorted from PBMCs, obtained 5 days after the yellow fever booster vaccination. The receptor was isolated from a man aged 18 to 30 who received the YFV17D yellow fever vaccine. The chain combines TRBV9 with TRBJ2-5; either TRBD1 or TRBD2 may fit D (5 bases each). CDR3 loop: CASSPPGPQETQYF. CDR3 sequence (DNA): TGTGCCAGCAGCCCGCCGGGACCACAAGAGACCCAGTACTTC.